These 30 T cell receptor beta chains came from one sample sequenced in a study of vaccination and CD4 T cells after COVID-19. CD4+ T cells that had been cultured provided DNA sequenced with the Oncomine TCR Beta short-read assay. MiXCR, applied by TCRdb to the PCR reads, yields one record per CDR3 protein. The sample holds approximately 18,000 distinct CDR3 sequences; roughly 50% are singletons and the top ten take around 3.6%. For these receptors, no antigen is known. Treatment meaning: roughly 11-day PBMC culture with coronavirus spike peptide pools or control peptides (ViraFEST assay). Sequencing input: CD4+ T cells from blood, cultured in vitro. All receptors come from a human donor who had recovered from COVID-19.

The V gene is TRBV7-9, the J gene TRBJ1-1; TRBD1 might be the D (5 bases). V dropped 5 bases and J dropped 5 bases, with 18 bases sitting between them. CDR3 length equals 15 residues. Germline-derived CDR1 and CDR2 are SEHNR and FQNEAQ (reference sequence). CDR3 DNA: TGTGCCAGCAGCAAGGGACGGCCGATGGGGACTGAAGCTTTCTTT. Protein sequence: CASSKGRPMGTEAFF.

This rearrangement joins TRBV20-1 to TRBJ2-5; 7 positions agree with TRBD2. V shed 6 bases and J 6 bases; nucleotides not matched to a gene: 10. In germline, CDR1 is DFQATT, CDR2 SNEGSKA (reference sequence). CDR3 length equals 13 residues. The DNA for the CDR3 is TGCAGTGCCCGACGGGAGGCATCGAAGACCCAGTACTTC. Translated: CSARREASKTQYF.

This clonotype was picked up a small number of times. The chain recombines TRBV15 with TRBJ1-5, with D hard to call. Trimming removed 0 bases from V and 4 bases from J, with 7 bases in between. The CDR3 is 14 residues long. Germline CDR1 and CDR2: LNHNV and YYDKDF (reference sequence). The CDR3 sequence is CATSRDSENQPQHF. CDR3 in DNA: TGTGCCACCAGCAGAGATTCGGAAAATCAGCCCCAGCATTTT.

The rearrangement joins TRBV27 to TRBJ2-3; 12 bases are a match to TRBD2. Germline loops: CDR1 MNHEY, CDR2 SMNVEV (reference sequence). V shed 8 bases and J 2 bases; nucleotides not matched to a gene: 8. CDR3 length equals 16 residues. The CDR3 protein is CASSPRLAGVTDTQYF. DNA for the CDR3: TGTGCCAGCTCACCTAGACTAGCGGGAGTCACAGATACGCAGTATTTT.

The rearrangement links TRBV5-1 to TRBJ1-1; D call uncertain. From germline, CDR1 is SGHRS and CDR2 YFSETQ. The CDR3 contains 12 residues. With 3 bases removed from V and 8 bases from J, the gap between germline ends came to 11 bases. CDR3 sequence: CASSSGVGEAFF. CDR3 sequence (DNA): TGCGCCAGCAGCTCGGGCGTGGGAGAAGCTTTCTTT. Based on the CDR3 plus reference TRBV5-1 and TRBJ1-1, the full variable domain is KAGVTQTPRYLIKTRGQQVTLSCSPISGHRSVSWYQQTPGQGLQFLFEYFSETQRNKGNFPGRFSGRQFSNSRSEMNVSTLELGDSALYLCASSSGVGEAFFGQGTRLTVV.

The gene calls are TRBV7-2 and TRBJ2-6; 7 bases are a match to TRBD1. The CDR3 contains 15 residues. The V and J ends lost 4 bases and 2 bases, in that order; junction bases with no gene match: 2. Germline CDR1 and CDR2: SGHTA and FQGNSA. The CDR3 DNA follows: TGTGCCAGCAGCTACGGACAGGCTGGGGCCAACGTCCTGACTTTC. Its translation is CASSYGQAGANVLTF.

The J gene is TRBJ1-2, the V gene TRBV19; no reliable D call. The ends were cut back, 1 base at V and 3 bases at J, with 6 bases in the middle. CDR1 and CDR2 from the germline V gene are LNHDA and SQIVND (reference sequence). This CDR3 contains 13 residues. DNA for the CDR3: TGTGCCAGTAGTATAGCGGCAGACTATGGCTACACCTTC. Its protein is CASSIAADYGYTF. The whole variable domain, remainder taken from reference TRBV19 and TRBJ1-2, is DGGITQSPKYLFRKEGQNVTLSCEQNLNHDAMYWYRQDPGQGLRLIYYSQIVNDFQKGDIAEGYSVSREKKESFPLTVTSAQKNPTAFYLCASSIAADYGYTFGSGTRLTVV.

The chain employs TRBV12-3 or TRBV12-4 and TRBJ2-7; maybe TRBD1 (5 bases). This CDR3 is built from 12 residues. V dropped 6 bases and J dropped 4 bases, with 10 bases sitting between them. CDR3 protein: CASSLRGYEQYF. Here the CDR3 DNA reads TGTGCCAGCAGCCTAAGGGGATACGAGCAGTACTTC.

This clonotype was seen a few times. The chain couples TRBV7-2 to TRBJ1-5; D uncertain. The CDR3 is 14 residues long. Germline V CDR1 and CDR2: SGHTA, FQGNSA. Trimming took 5 bases from V and 1 from J, leaving 9 bases between them. CDR3 DNA: TGTGCCAGCAGCGGTAGAGTGAGCAATCAGCCCCAGCATTTT. As protein: CASSGRVSNQPQHF. Filled out from reference TRBV7-2 and TRBJ1-5, the complete variable domain reads GAGVSQSPSNKVTEKGKDVELRCDPISGHTALYWYRQSLGQGLEFLIYFQGNSAPDKSGLPSDRFSAERTGGSVSTLTIQRTQQEDSAVYLCASSGRVSNQPQHFGDGTRLSIL.

The chain has TRBV19 and TRBJ1-2; 9 bases are shared with TRBD1. The V and J ends lost 7 bases and 7 bases, in that order; junction bases with no gene match: 10. Germline V CDR1 and CDR2: LNHDA, SQIVND (reference sequence). The CDR3 covers 14 residues. CDR3 bases: TGTGCCAGTACCGATCCGGGACAGGGAGGTGGCTACACCTTC. It codes for CASTDPGQGGGYTF.

V and J are TRBV10-3 and TRBJ2-5; D may match TRBD1 or TRBD2 (5 bases each). Looked up from germline, CDR1 is ENHRY and CDR2 is SYGVKD. CDR3 length: 13 residues. Trimming took 3 bases from V and 5 from J, leaving 10 bases between them. The CDR3 region is CAISDGDRETQYF. The DNA of the CDR3 is TGTGCCATCAGTGACGGGGACCGTGAGACCCAGTACTTC.

The chain links TRBV20-1 to TRBJ2-7; D gene uncertain. V lost 1 base to trimming and J lost 0 bases, with 4 bases between them. This CDR3 contains 12 residues. The germline V gene encodes CDR1 DFQATT and CDR2 SNEGSKA (reference sequence). Written as DNA, the CDR3 is TGCAGTGCTAGAGGTCTCTCCTACGAGCAGTACTTC. It specifies CSARGLSYEQYF.

The chain is built from TRBV7-2 and TRBJ2-2; possible D gene TRBD2, 6 bases. The CDR3 covers 14 residues. Germline CDR1 SGHTA, CDR2 FQGNSA. The V end was cut by 3 bases, the J end by 5 bases, with 10 bases between. Here the CDR3 reads CASSLGLVTGELFF. As DNA, the CDR3 is TGTGCCAGCAGCTTGGGACTGGTTACCGGGGAGCTGTTTTTT.

The V gene is TRBV7-9, the J gene TRBJ2-7; 8 bases match TRBD2. The CDR3 runs 13 residues. After removal of 7 bases from V and 6 bases from J, the junction contained 8 bases not matched to a gene. The germline CDR1 and CDR2 sequences are SEHNR and FQNEAQ (reference sequence). This chain's CDR3 is CASTTGGRGEQYF. The CDR3 bases are TGTGCCAGCACCACGGGAGGGAGGGGCGAGCAGTACTTC.

The chain employs TRBV15 and TRBJ1-5; 11 bases agree with TRBD1. From germline, CDR1 is LNHNV and CDR2 YYDKDF (reference sequence). Losses at the gene ends were 0 bases for V and 9 bases for J; bases not matched to a gene: 7. This CDR3 spans 16 amino acids. The CDR3 DNA follows: TGTGCCACCAGCAGAGAGGTGGGACAGGGGGAATGGCCCCAGCATTTT. The encoded protein is CATSREVGQGEWPQHF.

The chain carries TRBV11-1 and TRBJ2-2; 8 positions agree with TRBD1. Germline lookup yields CDR1 SGHAT and CDR2 FQDESV (reference sequence). The CDR3 runs to 16 residues. The V gene end was trimmed by 5 bases and the J gene end by 4 bases; junction bases not matched to a gene: 9. The CDR3 spells CASSPRDRRFTGELFF. As DNA, the CDR3 is TGTGCCAGCAGCCCCCGGGACAGGAGGTTCACCGGGGAGCTGTTTTTT. Variable domain in full (rest from reference TRBV11-1 and TRBJ2-2): EAEVAQSPRYKITEKSQAVAFWCDPISGHATLYWYRQILGQGPELLVQFQDESVVDDSQLPKDRFSAERLKGVDSTLKIQPAELGDSAMYLCASSPRDRRFTGELFFGEGSRLTVL.

The chain is built from TRBV29-1 and TRBJ1-4; 8 bases are a match to TRBD1. Germline CDR1 and CDR2: SQVTM and ANQGSEA. V lost 6 bases and J lost 7; bases outside the gene matches: 7. The CDR3 consists of 13 residues. The CDR3, as DNA: TGCAGCGTAGGACAGGGACCGGGTGAAAAACTGTTTTTT. Translated, it gives CSVGQGPGEKLFF.

This clonotype was seen a few times. This chain joins TRBV6-2 or TRBV6-3 and TRBJ1-4; the D gene is possibly TRBD1 (5 bases). The V gene's germline CDR1 is MNHEY and CDR2 SVGEGT. The CDR3 is 14 residues long. V was clipped by 6 bases and J by 8 bases, with 16 bases between them. CDR3 nucleotide sequence: TGTGCCAGCAGAGACCCGGGACGGAGCGAAAAACTGTTTTTT. Translated, it gives CASRDPGRSEKLFF.

This clonotype was counted only a few times. V usage is TRBV28 and J usage is TRBJ2-2; D gene uncertain. CDR3 length equals 16 residues. Trimming took off 3 bases at V and 2 bases at J, with 13 bases between the two ends. From germline, CDR1 is MDHEN and CDR2 SYDVKM. CDR3 in amino acids: CASSLARASNTGELFF. The DNA of the CDR3 is TGTGCCAGCAGTTTGGCTCGGGCCTCCAACACCGGGGAGCTGTTTTTT.

The chain is built from TRBV10-3 and TRBJ1-2; 8 nucleotides agree with TRBD1. After removal of 7 bases from V and 4 bases from J, the junction contained 8 bases not matched to a gene. This CDR3 is 14 amino acids long. Germline-derived CDR1 and CDR2 are ENHRY and SYGVKD. The CDR3 reads CAITTLDRAYGYTF. The CDR3 nucleotides are TGTGCCATCACCACCCTGGACAGGGCCTATGGCTACACCTTC.

The chain has TRBV19 and TRBJ1-1; possible D gene TRBD1, 5 bases. Germline V gene data show CDR1 as LNHDA and CDR2 as SQIVND (reference sequence). The CDR3 runs 16 residues. The V and J ends lost 5 bases and 0 bases respectively, with 16 bases between them. CDR3 sequence (DNA): TGTGCCAGTAGTGGGGCGGGCAGACGGTTGAACACTGAAGCTTTCTTT. It codes for CASSGAGRRLNTEAFF.

Details on this clonotype: At one boundary the junction diverges from the germline segment, which might be a read error. The chain links TRBV7-2 to TRBJ2-3, with 11 bases matching TRBD2. The CDR3 contains 15 residues. Per the germline V gene, CDR1 is SGHTA and CDR2 is FQGNSA. In nucleotides, the CDR3 is TGTGCCAGCAGATTAGCGGGAGGGGTCACAGATACGCAGTATTTT. Its translation: CASRLAGGVTDTQYF.

The J gene is TRBJ2-5, the V gene TRBV20-1, with 7 bases that match TRBD2. The ends lost 5 bases at V and 4 bases at J; junction bases unmatched: 13. There are 15 residues in the CDR3. Germline CDR1 DFQATT, CDR2 SNEGSKA (reference sequence). The CDR3 protein is CSAGPRGGTGETQYF. In DNA, the CDR3 is TGCAGTGCTGGACCCCGGGGAGGGACGGGAGAGACCCAGTACTTC.

The V and J genes are TRBV6-2 or TRBV6-3 and TRBJ1-1; D gene unclear. Between the trimmed V and J ends, which lost 6 bases and 4 bases, there was a span of 18 bases. Germline V gives CDR1 MNHEY, CDR2 SVGEGT. The CDR3 extends over 15 amino acids. CDR3 residues: CASSPFGVGSTEAFF. In nucleotides, the CDR3 is TGTGCCAGCAGCCCCTTTGGGGTGGGGAGCACTGAAGCTTTCTTT.

The gene calls are TRBV14 and TRBJ1-1, with 11 nucleotides matching TRBD1. The CDR3 length is 15 residues. The V and J ends lost 4 bases and 5 bases, in that order; junction bases with no gene match: 6. Looked up from germline, CDR1 is SGHDN and CDR2 is FVKESK. In DNA, the CDR3 is TGTGCCAGCAGCCGGTGGGACAGGGGGAGGACTGAAGCTTTCTTT. Translating it yields CASSRWDRGRTEAFF.

This clonotype has more than one count but fewer than ten. J is TRBJ1-2 and V is TRBV10-3, with unresolved D. Germline assignment: CDR1 ENHRY and CDR2 SYGVKD. V lost 3 bases and J lost 0, with 11 bases in between. The CDR3 sequence is 15 residues long. CDR3 sequence: CAISELTTANYGYTF. The CDR3 nucleotides are TGTGCCATCAGTGAACTAACAACAGCTAACTATGGCTACACCTTC.

This sequence joins TRBV25-1 and TRBJ2-2, with D hard to call. The CDR3 length is 14 residues. The germline gives CDR1 MGHDK, CDR2 SYGVNS. V lost 7 bases and J lost 2, with 11 bases in between. This CDR3 reads CASTSRKNTGELFF. The DNA for the CDR3 is TGTGCCAGCACGAGCAGGAAAAACACCGGGGAGCTGTTTTTT.

This chain connects TRBV20-1 to TRBJ2-1; D call uncertain. This CDR3 comprises 14 residues. The ends were cut back, 6 bases at V and 6 bases at J, with 18 bases in the middle. Looked up from germline, CDR1 is DFQATT and CDR2 is SNEGSKA (reference sequence). This CDR3 reads CSALGPPAVNEQFF. In nucleotides, the CDR3 is TGCAGTGCCCTCGGGCCTCCGGCCGTCAATGAGCAGTTCTTC.

The rearrangement uses TRBV2 and TRBJ1-1; weak D call: TRBD1 (6 bases). The CDR3 consists of 15 residues. Trimming removed 6 bases at V and 1 base at J, with 15 bases between. The germline gives CDR1 SNHLY, CDR2 FYNNEI. This CDR3 is CASSVGTSANTEAFF. The CDR3 nucleotides are TGTGCCAGCAGCGTCGGGACATCAGCGAACACTGAAGCTTTCTTT.

The CDR3 DNA sequence: TGTGCCAGTAGTATAGCGCGGGCCGGGACCTACGAGCAGTACTTC. Residues: CASSIARAGTYEQYF. The V gene is TRBV19, the J gene TRBJ2-7, with D perhaps TRBD2 (5 bases). Germline V gene sequence: CDR1 LNHDA, CDR2 SQIVND (reference sequence). V lost 1 base to trimming and J lost 2 bases, with 12 bases between them. The CDR3 covers 15 residues.